This T cell receptor beta chain was found in a study of blood T cell repertoires in COVID-19. Study information: The study drew acute and convalescent COVID-19 samples from the United States, Italy and Spain. Sources were T cells, B-cell-depleted T cells, or PBMCs; the material itself was cDNA or gDNA.

This clone appeared a single time. Assay: immunoSEQ multiplex PCR; the TCRdb copy retains only in-frame clones and omits some. The top ten hold just over 15% of the sample, which has around 45,000 clones, roughly 86% seen once. This sequence was found in a man between 60 and 75 years old with active COVID-19. The specimen sequenced was peripheral blood.

CDR3 sequence (DNA): TGTGCCAGTAGTATTGGAGGGGGCGCGTTCGGGGAGCTGTTTTTT. Its protein product is CASSIGGGAFGELFF. The gene calls are TRBV19 and TRBJ2-2; a weak D match, TRBD1 (7 bases). The CDR3 contains 15 residues. V dropped 3 bases and J dropped 7 bases, with 15 bases sitting between them. CDR1 and CDR2 (germline): LNHDA, SQIVND (reference sequence).